Listed here is a single T cell receptor (beta chain). This clonotype has ten or more counts. Its antigen is not yet known. No quality values exist for individual bases; no much larger clone is one base distant. This sample stems from a study of response to subunit inactivated influenza vaccine (dated by TCRdb to between 2018 and 2020). In terms of the full investigation: Deep quantitative T cell receptor repertoire profiling was used in the study to track responses to a trivalent subunit inactivated influenza vaccine. The paper as a whole reports these results and caveats: The authors suggested that each seasonal influenza vaccination may recruit only a limited number of new T cells.

The CDR3 runs 13 amino acids, cysteine and phenylalanine included. CDR3 DNA only is kept here, 39 bases in frame from base 1. The germline V gene (reference sequence) sets CDR1 to DFQATT and CDR2 to SNEGSKA. Trimmed from V: 0 bases; trimmed from J: 11 bases; junction bases lacking a gene match: 5. Library generation was performed with RT-PCR. Sequencing took place on an Illumina HiSeq 2500. TCRdb reworked the public reads: Q25 trimming with fastp, MiXCR clone assembly, productive beta chains retained. Every CDR3 protein is listed once, alongside the most common genes and DNA of its rows. Here the sample has roughly 500,000 distinct CDR3 sequences; about 15% occur a single time. The ten largest clones capture about 3% of the sample.

This sequence originates from a man aged 45 to 75 who received an inactivated influenza vaccine. Donor details come from another sample of the same person, matched by shared clones. The starting material was CD4+ T cells sorted from PBMCs, obtained less than 25 months after vaccination. The V and J segments used are TRBV20-1 and TRBJ2-3, with 10 junctional bases fitting TRBD2. The nucleotides are TGCAGTGCTAGAGAAGCTAGCGGGAGCGAGCAGTATTTT. Its protein is CSAREASGSEQYF.